The 32 T cell receptor beta chains below come from one sample, sequenced in a study of blood T cell repertoires in COVID-19. Profiling relied on immunoSEQ multiplex PCR, and the TCRdb table lists in-frame clones only, not all of them. In the table there are roughly 200,000 clones, 80% to 90% of which are singletons. The sequencing sample was made of PBMCs or T cells enriched from blood (not recorded which). The receptors were gathered from a woman aged 40 to 55 with acute COVID-19.

The chain employs TRBV5-1 and TRBJ1-1; 8 nucleotides align to TRBD1. V lost 0 bases, J lost 6 bases, and 7 bases stayed unmatched. CDR3 length: 15 residues. Germline V CDR1 and CDR2: SGHRS, YFSETQ. CDR3 amino acids: CASSLVRLGQAEAFF. The CDR3, as DNA: TGCGCCAGCAGCTTGGTTCGTTTGGGACAGGCTGAAGCTTTCTTT. Supplemented by reference TRBV5-1 and TRBJ1-1, the full variable domain reads KAGVTQTPRYLIKTRGQQVTLSCSPISGHRSVSWYQQTPGQGLQFLFEYFSETQRNKGNFPGRFSGRQFSNSRSEMNVSTLELGDSALYLCASSLVRLGQAEAFFGQGTRLTVV.

J is TRBJ2-3 and V is TRBV4-3; 7 nucleotides match TRBD1. CDR3 size: 15 residues. Germline V gives CDR1 LGHNA, CDR2 YSLEER. The J segment lost 3 bases and the V segment lost 1 base, leaving 4 bases of the junction unmatched. CDR3 residues: CASSQAGTETDTQYF. In DNA form, the CDR3 reads TGCGCCAGCAGCCAAGCCGGGACAGAGACAGATACGCAGTATTTT.

In this sample, this clone turned up once. The chain employs TRBV10-1 and TRBJ2-2, with 11 nucleotides matching TRBD2. The junction had 4 bases not matched to a gene; V was cut back by 6 bases and J by 1 base. Germline-derived CDR1 and CDR2 are WNHNN and SYGVQD (reference sequence). The CDR3 sequence is 16 residues long. The CDR3 DNA is TGCGCCAGCAGCCTCGGACTAGCGGGGAACACCGGGGAGCTGTTTTTT. This gives the protein CASSLGLAGNTGELFF.

V is TRBV7-2 and J is TRBJ2-2; 12 bases agree with TRBD2. Germline-derived CDR1 and CDR2 are SGHTA and FQGNSA. V dropped 4 bases and J dropped 4; count of bases not matched to a gene: 7. The CDR3 runs to 17 residues. The CDR3 DNA reads as TGTGCCAGCAGCTACTCTAGCGGGGGGGTGGCCACCGGGGAGCTGTTTTTT. Its translation is CASSYSSGGVATGELFF. Together with reference TRBV7-2 and TRBJ2-2, the CDR3 gives the full variable domain: GAGVSQSPSNKVTEKGKDVELRCDPISGHTALYWYRQSLGQGLEFLIYFQGNSAPDKSGLPSDRFSAERTGGSVSTLTIQRTQQEDSAVYLCASSYSSGGVATGELFFGEGSRLTVL.

The chain is built from TRBV5-1 and TRBJ2-7; 7 nucleotides match TRBD1. The V segment lost 1 base and the J segment 5 bases; nucleotides outside the gene matches: 9. From germline, CDR1 is SGHRS and CDR2 YFSETQ. The CDR3 has 15 residues. Here the CDR3 reads CASSLRPGGSNEQYF. The DNA for the CDR3 is TGCGCCAGCAGCTTGAGGCCAGGGGGTTCGAACGAGCAGTACTTC.

This chain joins TRBV29-1 and TRBJ2-5; 7 nucleotides line up with TRBD2. The CDR3 length is 16 residues. V shed 2 bases, J shed 5 bases, and the junction held 14 bases outside the gene matches. CDR1 is SQVTM, CDR2 ANQGSEA, per germline. The CDR3 DNA is TGCAGCGTTGAACTCCTTAGCGGGCCCCACCTGGAGACCCAGTACTTC. It codes for CSVELLSGPHLETQYF.

The V call is TRBV30, the J call TRBJ2-1; 7 bases are shared with TRBD1. The trim removed 4 bases at V and 9 bases at J, leaving 3 bases unmatched. The CDR3 consists of 11 residues. From germline, CDR1 is GTSNPN and CDR2 SVGIG (reference sequence). Here the CDR3 reads CAWTTGIEQFF. The CDR3 nucleotides are TGTGCCTGGACGACAGGGATTGAGCAGTTCTTC. Using reference TRBV30 and TRBJ2-1 for the parts outside the CDR3, the full variable domain is SQTIHQWPATLVQPVGSPLSLECTVEGTSNPNLYWYRQAAGRGLQLLFYSVGIGQISSEVPQNLSASRPQDRQFILSSKKLLLSDSGFYLCAWTTGIEQFFGPGTRLTVL.

A note on this clone: At the DNA level, this CDR3 is encoded by other sequences in the same sample as well. The chain couples TRBV10-3 to TRBJ1-2; TRBD1 aligns across 7 bases. Per the germline V gene, CDR1 is ENHRY and CDR2 is SYGVKD. The length of the CDR3 is 12 residues. V was clipped by 9 bases and J by 2 bases; unmatched bases: 3. In DNA form, the CDR3 reads TGTGCCATTTCAGGGGGAAACTATGGCTACACCTTC. This codes for CAISGGNYGYTF.

V gene TRBV6-5 combines with J gene TRBJ1-5; D gene ambiguous. V was cut by 6 bases and J by 4 bases, with 10 bases left in between. CDR1 and CDR2 (germline): MNHEY, SVGAGI. The length of the CDR3 is 13 residues. CDR3 protein: CASRVTVNQPQHF. CDR3 bases: TGTGCCAGCAGGGTAACAGTTAATCAGCCCCAGCATTTT.

The rearrangement uses TRBV7-2 and TRBJ2-7; no definite D call. The CDR3 covers 11 residues. With 3 bases removed from V and 6 bases from J, the gap between germline ends came to 6 bases. The germline V gene encodes CDR1 SGHTA and CDR2 FQGNSA. CDR3 amino acids: CASSLGAEQYF. DNA of the CDR3: TGTGCCAGCAGCTTGGGCGCCGAGCAGTACTTC.

This rearrangement joins TRBV9 to TRBJ1-4, with 7 bases aligning to TRBD1. Trimming took 5 bases from V and 0 from J; bases not matched to a gene: 1. Germline V CDR1 and CDR2: SGDLS, YYNGEE. CDR3 length equals 14 residues. Written as DNA, the CDR3 is TGTGCCAGCAGTACAGGGGCAACTAATGAAAAACTGTTTTTT. This gives the protein CASSTGATNEKLFF.

V gene TRBV2 combines with J gene TRBJ1-6; D may be TRBD1 (6 bases). This CDR3 spans 17 amino acids. CDR1 SNHLY and CDR2 FYNNEI come from the germline V gene. Trimming pared 2 bases from V and 6 bases from J, leaving 17 bases between. CDR3 sequence: CASSEIGGALGNSPLHF. As DNA, the CDR3 is TGTGCCAGCAGTGAAATAGGGGGGGCTTTGGGTAATTCACCCCTCCACTTT. Using reference TRBV2 and TRBJ1-6 for the parts outside the CDR3, the full variable domain is EPEVTQTPSHQVTQMGQEVILRCVPISNHLYFYWYRQILGQKVEFLVSFYNNEISEKSEIFDDQFSVERPDGSNFTLKIRSTKLEDSAMYFCASSEIGGALGNSPLHFGNGTRLTVT.

The chain combines TRBV11-2 with TRBJ2-7; the D gene is possibly TRBD1 (6 bases). The CDR3 length is 15 residues. CDR1 and CDR2 from the germline V gene are SGHAT and FQNNGV. V lost 1 base and J 0 bases, leaving 10 bases between the germline ends. Here the CDR3 reads CASSLGQAHSYEQYF. The CDR3 coding sequence is TGTGCCAGCAGCTTAGGACAGGCACACTCCTACGAGCAGTACTTC.

The chain employs TRBV28 and TRBJ2-2, with D perhaps TRBD1 (6 bases). CDR1 MDHEN and CDR2 SYDVKM come from the germline V gene. V was cut by 3 bases and J by 0 bases, with 23 bases left in between. The CDR3 is 20 residues long. As DNA, the CDR3 is TGTGCCAGCAGTTTGGACAAACAGGGAATCGGAAGGTCGAACACCGGGGAGCTGTTTTTT. Translation: CASSLDKQGIGRSNTGELFF.

The V gene is TRBV5-4, the J gene TRBJ2-2, with TRBD1 matching over 9 bases. V dropped 5 bases and J dropped 6; count of bases not matched to a gene: 5. CDR1 and CDR2 (germline): SGHNT, YYREEE (reference sequence). This CDR3 is 14 amino acids long. The CDR3 sequence is CASRGGQGPGELFF. As DNA, the CDR3 is TGTGCCAGCAGGGGCGGACAGGGGCCCGGGGAGCTGTTTTTT.

The chain recombines TRBV27 with TRBJ2-4; 8 nucleotides line up with TRBD1. Trimming removed 1 base from V and 8 bases from J; junction bases left unmatched: 10. This CDR3 has 16 amino acids. The germline gives CDR1 MNHEY, CDR2 SMNVEV (reference sequence). CDR3 DNA: TGTGCCAGCAGTTTATGGCCAGGGGGCGCTCGGGACATTCAGTACTTC. Protein sequence: CASSLWPGGARDIQYF.

This rearrangement joins TRBV10-3 to TRBJ1-1; 8 bases align to TRBD1. CDR1 is ENHRY, CDR2 SYGVKD, per germline. This CDR3 has 14 residues. V lost 8 bases to trimming and J lost 7 bases; unmatched junction nucleotides: 12. Here the CDR3 DNA reads TGTGCCATCCAGCCGGGACAGGCCAGTGGTGAAGCTTTCTTT. The encoded protein is CAIQPGQASGEAFF.

This chain connects TRBV3-1 (or the pseudogene TRBV3-2) to TRBJ2-1, with a possible D match to TRBD2 (5 bases). Germline CDR1 and CDR2: LGHDT and YNNKEL (reference sequence). The CDR3 has 15 residues. V was trimmed by 3 bases and J by 8 bases, leaving 17 bases between them. The chain's CDR3 is CASSHKRRGVDEQFF. The DNA for the CDR3 is TGTGCCAGCAGCCACAAGCGGAGAGGTGTTGATGAGCAGTTCTTC.

This clone was counted only a few times. V gene TRBV7-2 combines with J gene TRBJ1-6, with 7 bases matching TRBD1. The trim removed 5 bases at V and 9 bases at J, leaving 7 bases unmatched. The CDR3 spans 14 residues. Germline CDR1 SGHTA, CDR2 FQGNSA. This CDR3 reads CASSLTGVGSPLHF. CDR3 in DNA: TGTGCCAGCAGCCTTACAGGGGTAGGTTCACCCCTCCACTTT.

The chain couples TRBV1 to TRBJ1-6; the DNA was not used to check the table's D call, TRBD1. TRBV1 is tagged as a pseudogene. CDR3 size: 13 residues. In DNA form, the CDR3 reads TGCACCAGCGGCGGGACAGGGTCTCCACCCCTCCACTTT. Its translation is CTSGGTGSPPLHF.

This chain uses TRBV29-1 with TRBJ2-7; D perhaps matches TRBD1 (6 bases). With 4 bases removed from V and 0 bases from J, the gap between germline ends came to 10 bases. Germline lookup yields CDR1 SQVTM and CDR2 ANQGSEA. The CDR3 extends over 13 amino acids. CDR3 sequence reads: CSVVSDSSYEQYF. CDR3 in DNA: TGCAGCGTTGTTTCGGACAGCTCCTACGAGCAGTACTTC.

This clone was seen only once. Written as DNA, the CDR3 is TGCGCCAGCAGCCTAGAGGGGGGTTACACTGAAGCTTTCTTT. Translation: CASSLEGGYTEAFF. The chain links TRBV4-1 to TRBJ1-1, with D maybe TRBD1 (6 bases). CDR1 is MGHRA and CDR2 is YSYEKL in the germline V gene. Between the trimmed V and J ends, which lost 4 bases and 3 bases, there was a span of 12 bases. This CDR3 comprises 14 residues.

The rearrangement joins TRBV2 to TRBJ2-7; possibly TRBD2 for D (6 bases). V was cut by 7 bases and J by 2 bases, with 15 bases left in between. The CDR3 runs to 14 residues. Germline V gene data show CDR1 as SNHLY and CDR2 as FYNNEI. CDR3: CASNRPGGTYEQYF. CDR3 nucleotides: TGTGCCAGCAATCGGCCCGGAGGGACCTACGAGCAGTACTTC.

Written as DNA, the CDR3 is TGTGCCAGTAGTTCTCACCTCGGAACGGGGGGCGCAGATACGCAGTATTTT. Its translation: CASSSHLGTGGADTQYF. The V gene is TRBV19, the J gene TRBJ2-3; D might be TRBD2 (7 bases). This CDR3 is 17 amino acids long. Germline V CDR1 and CDR2: LNHDA, SQIVND (reference sequence). With 5 bases removed from V and 4 bases from J, the gap between germline ends came to 22 bases.

The gene calls are TRBV9 and TRBJ1-2, with D possibly TRBD1 on 5 matching bases. The CDR3 length is 14 residues. Germline V CDR1 and CDR2: SGDLS, YYNGEE. V was clipped by 2 bases and J by 0 bases, with 8 bases between them. This CDR3 reads CASSVTTANYGYTF. DNA of the CDR3: TGTGCCAGCAGCGTCACGACAGCTAACTATGGCTACACCTTC. Full variable domain (missing parts from reference TRBV9 and TRBJ1-2): DSGVTQTPKHLITATGQRVTLRCSPRSGDLSVYWYQQSLDQGLQFLIQYYNGEERAKGNILERFSAQQFPDLHSELNLSSLELGDSALYFCASSVTTANYGYTFGSGTRLTVV.

The chain uses TRBV2 and TRBJ2-3; D gene unclear. Germline V gives CDR1 SNHLY, CDR2 FYNNEI. Trimming removed 8 bases at V and 0 bases at J, with 18 bases between. The CDR3 covers 16 residues. In DNA, the CDR3 is TGTGCCAGCCTCCAGAATTTGGCGGCGAGCACAGATACGCAGTATTTT. It yields the protein CASLQNLAASTDTQYF.

The chain joins TRBV20-1 to TRBJ2-1, with D perhaps TRBD2 (7 bases). Germline-derived CDR1 and CDR2 are DFQATT and SNEGSKA (reference sequence). The CDR3 extends over 11 amino acids. CDR3 coding DNA: TGCGGGGGGGGGCCACCCGGTGAGCAGTTCTTC. It encodes CGGGPPGEQFF.

V and J are TRBV5-1 and TRBJ2-1, with D possibly matching TRBD2 (6 bases). From germline, CDR1 is SGHRS and CDR2 YFSETQ. This CDR3 is 13 amino acids long. The V and J ends lost 1 base and 10 bases respectively, with 12 bases between them. CDR3 bases: TGCGCCAGCAGCTTGTTTAGCGGATACGAGCAGTTCTTC. Its protein is CASSLFSGYEQFF.

The chain combines TRBV5-4 with TRBJ2-1; 10 nucleotides match TRBD1. The V and J ends lost 4 bases and 4 bases, in that order; junction bases with no gene match: 5. The CDR3 sequence is 15 residues long. Germline V gives CDR1 SGHNT, CDR2 YYREEE (reference sequence). CDR3 amino acids: CASSRGTGDYNEQFF. The CDR3 DNA is TGTGCCAGCAGCAGAGGGACAGGGGATTACAATGAGCAGTTCTTC.

Note on this clone: Other DNA sequences within the sample encode an identical CDR3. This sequence joins TRBV19 and TRBJ2-7; a weak D match, TRBD1 (6 bases). CDR3 length equals 15 residues. The ends were cut back, 5 bases at V and 0 bases at J, with 14 bases in the middle. Germline V lookup: CDR1 LNHDA, CDR2 SQIVND (reference sequence). The CDR3: CASSFRQAPSYEQYF. As DNA, the CDR3 is TGTGCCAGTAGTTTCCGACAGGCGCCCTCCTACGAGCAGTACTTC.

This chain uses TRBV2 with TRBJ1-2; D gene ambiguous. Trimming shortened V by 2 bases and J by 6 bases, and 13 bases separated the two germline ends. The CDR3 is 14 residues long. Germline CDR1 and CDR2: SNHLY and FYNNEI. The CDR3 region is CASSERPTGNGYTF. DNA for the CDR3: TGTGCCAGCAGTGAACGGCCCACGGGGAATGGCTACACCTTC.

The chain uses TRBV6-2 or TRBV6-3 and TRBJ1-2; D ambiguous. Germline V gene lookup returns CDR1 MNHEY and CDR2 SVGEGT. Trimming took off 4 bases at V and 2 bases at J, with 11 bases between the two ends. The CDR3 is 14 residues long. CDR3 protein: CASSSYPGNYGYTF. In nucleotides, the CDR3 is TGTGCCAGCAGTTCATATCCAGGAAACTATGGCTACACCTTC.